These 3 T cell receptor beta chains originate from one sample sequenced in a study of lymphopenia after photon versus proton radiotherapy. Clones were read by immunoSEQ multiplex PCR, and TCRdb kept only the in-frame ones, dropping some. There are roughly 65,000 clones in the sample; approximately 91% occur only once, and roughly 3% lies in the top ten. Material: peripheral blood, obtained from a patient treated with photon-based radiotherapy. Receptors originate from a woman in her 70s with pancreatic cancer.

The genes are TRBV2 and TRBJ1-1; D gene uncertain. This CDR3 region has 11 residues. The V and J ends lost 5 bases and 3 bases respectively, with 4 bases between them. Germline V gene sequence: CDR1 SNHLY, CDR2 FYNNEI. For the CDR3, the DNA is TGTGCCAGCAGTTCATACACTGAAGCTTTCTTT. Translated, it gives CASSSYTEAFF.

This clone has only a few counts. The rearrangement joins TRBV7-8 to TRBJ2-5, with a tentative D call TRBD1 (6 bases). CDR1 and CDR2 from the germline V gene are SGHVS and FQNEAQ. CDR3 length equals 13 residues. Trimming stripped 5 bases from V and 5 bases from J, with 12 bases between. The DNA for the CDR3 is TGTGCCAGCAGCCAAACAGGGACGGAGACCCAGTACTTC. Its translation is CASSQTGTETQYF.

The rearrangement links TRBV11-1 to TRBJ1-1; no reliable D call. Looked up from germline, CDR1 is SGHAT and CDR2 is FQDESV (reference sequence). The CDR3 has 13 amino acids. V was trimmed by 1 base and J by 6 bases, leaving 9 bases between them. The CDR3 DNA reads TGTGCCAGCAGCTTAGGAATAGGAGCTGAAGCTTTCTTT. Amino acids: CASSLGIGAEAFF.